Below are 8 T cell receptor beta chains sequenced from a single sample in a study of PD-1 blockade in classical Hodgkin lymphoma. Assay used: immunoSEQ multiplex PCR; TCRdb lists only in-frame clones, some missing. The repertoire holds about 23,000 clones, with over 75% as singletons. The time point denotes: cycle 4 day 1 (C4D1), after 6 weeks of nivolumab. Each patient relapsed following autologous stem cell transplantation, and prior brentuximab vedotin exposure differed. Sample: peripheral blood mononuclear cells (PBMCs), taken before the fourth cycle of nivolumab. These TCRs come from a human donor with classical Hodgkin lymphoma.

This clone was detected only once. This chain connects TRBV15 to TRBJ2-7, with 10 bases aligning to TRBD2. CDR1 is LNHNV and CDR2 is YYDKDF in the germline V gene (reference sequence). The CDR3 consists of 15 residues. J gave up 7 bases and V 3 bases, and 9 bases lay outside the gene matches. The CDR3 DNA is TGTGCCACCAGCAGCTTTCTAGCGGGAGTGAGTGAGCAGTACTTC. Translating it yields CATSSFLAGVSEQYF. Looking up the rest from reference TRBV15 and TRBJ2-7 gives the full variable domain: DAMVIQNPRYQVTQFGKPVTLSCSQTLNHNVMYWYQQKSSQAPKLLFHYYDKDFNNEADTPDNFQSRRPNTSFCFLDIRSPGLGDTAMYLCATSSFLAGVSEQYFGPGTRLTVT.

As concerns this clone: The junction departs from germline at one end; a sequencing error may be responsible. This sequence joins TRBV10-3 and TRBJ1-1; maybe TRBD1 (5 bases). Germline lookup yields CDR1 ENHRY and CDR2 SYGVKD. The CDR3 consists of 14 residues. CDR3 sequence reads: CAIRDHGGNTEAFF. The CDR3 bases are TGTGCCATCCGTGACCATGGGGGGAACACTGAAGCTTTCTTT.

The CDR3 is CASSLGAGVIEQFF. For the CDR3, the DNA is TGTGCCAGCAGCTTAGGAGCGGGAGTTATCGAGCAGTTCTTC. V gene TRBV7-8 combines with J gene TRBJ2-1; 8 nucleotides align to TRBD2. V shed 1 base and J 10 bases; nucleotides not matched to a gene: 6. CDR1 SGHVS and CDR2 FQNEAQ come from the germline V gene. This CDR3 comprises 14 residues.

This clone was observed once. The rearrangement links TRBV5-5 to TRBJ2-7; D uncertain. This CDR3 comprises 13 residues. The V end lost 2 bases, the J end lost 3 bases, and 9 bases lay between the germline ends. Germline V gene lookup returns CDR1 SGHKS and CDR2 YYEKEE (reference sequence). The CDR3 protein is CASSLGFYYEQYF. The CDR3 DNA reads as TGTGCCAGCAGCTTAGGATTCTACTACGAGCAGTACTTC.

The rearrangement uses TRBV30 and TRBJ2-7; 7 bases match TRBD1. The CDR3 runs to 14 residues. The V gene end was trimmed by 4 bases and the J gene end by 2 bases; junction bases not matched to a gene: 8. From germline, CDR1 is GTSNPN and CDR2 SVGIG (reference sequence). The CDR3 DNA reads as TGTGCCTGGATTAGACCGGGACAGCCCTACGAGCAGTACTTC. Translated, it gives CAWIRPGQPYEQYF.

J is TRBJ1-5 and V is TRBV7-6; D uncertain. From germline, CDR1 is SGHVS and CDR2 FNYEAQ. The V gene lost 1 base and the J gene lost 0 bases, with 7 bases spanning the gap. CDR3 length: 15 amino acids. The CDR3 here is CASSLEGYSNQPQHF. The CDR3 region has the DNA TGTGCCAGCAGCTTAGAAGGGTATAGCAATCAGCCCCAGCATTTT. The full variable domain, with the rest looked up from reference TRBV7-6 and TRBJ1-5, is GAGVSQSPRYKVTKRGQDVALRCDPISGHVSLYWYRQALGQGPEFLTYFNYEAQQDKSGLPNDRFSAERPEGSISTLTIQRTEQRDSAMYRCASSLEGYSNQPQHFGDGTRLSIL.

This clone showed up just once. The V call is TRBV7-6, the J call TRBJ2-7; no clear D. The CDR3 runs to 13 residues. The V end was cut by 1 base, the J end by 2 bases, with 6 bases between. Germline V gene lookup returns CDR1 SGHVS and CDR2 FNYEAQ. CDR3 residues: CASSLGSTYEQYF. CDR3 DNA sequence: TGTGCCAGCAGCTTAGGATCGACCTACGAGCAGTACTTC.

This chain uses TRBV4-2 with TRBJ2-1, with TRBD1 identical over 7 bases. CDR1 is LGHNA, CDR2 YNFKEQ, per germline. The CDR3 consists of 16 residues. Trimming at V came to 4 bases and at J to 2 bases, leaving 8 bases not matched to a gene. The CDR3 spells CASSLSDRATYNEQFF. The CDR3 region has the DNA TGTGCCAGCAGCCTAAGCGACAGGGCCACCTACAATGAGCAGTTCTTC.